A single sample gave rise to the 7 T cell receptor beta chains below, sequenced in a study of blood T cell repertoires in COVID-19. Produced via immunoSEQ multiplex PCR; TCRdb's table is partial and in-frame only. The sample records roughly 180,000 clones, 90% to 95% being singletons. Sequencing used peripheral blood. These receptors originate from a man aged 25 to 40 with COVID-19, enrolled during active disease.

The rearrangement links TRBV6-5 to TRBJ1-5, with 7 bases fitting TRBD1. V was pared by 6 bases and J by 4 bases, with 9 bases of the junction left unmatched. CDR1 is MNHEY, CDR2 SVGAGI, per germline. The CDR3 totals 15 residues. The CDR3 loop reads CASSIDRVGNQPQHF. Written as DNA, the CDR3 is TGTGCCAGCAGCATCGACAGGGTTGGAAATCAGCCCCAGCATTTT.

The rearrangement uses TRBV10-3 and TRBJ2-2, with 9 bases fitting TRBD2. CDR3 length: 15 amino acids. V shed 8 bases, J shed 2 bases, and the junction held 6 bases outside the gene matches. Looked up from germline, CDR1 is ENHRY and CDR2 is SYGVKD. CDR3 DNA sequence: TGTGCCATCGTCTTAGCGGGAGTTAACACCGGGGAGCTGTTTTTT. Translating gives CAIVLAGVNTGELFF.

The sample holds one count of this clone. The chain carries TRBV30 and TRBJ1-4; D gene unclear. Trimming pared 2 bases from V and 8 bases from J, leaving 9 bases between. The CDR3 has 12 residues. Germline-derived CDR1 and CDR2 are GTSNPN and SVGIG (reference sequence). CDR3 nucleotide sequence: TGTGCCTGGAGTATTCTGAGGGAAAAACTGTTTTTT. This sequence encodes CAWSILREKLFF. Full variable domain (remainder filled in from reference TRBV30 and TRBJ1-4): SQTIHQWPATLVQPVGSPLSLECTVEGTSNPNLYWYRQAAGRGLQLLFYSVGIGQISSEVPQNLSASRPQDRQFILSSKKLLLSDSGFYLCAWSILREKLFFGSGTQLSVL.

J is TRBJ2-5 and V is TRBV3-1 (or the pseudogene TRBV3-2), with 7 positions matching TRBD2. This CDR3 is 14 amino acids long. The V and J ends lost 4 bases and 4 bases, in that order; junction bases with no gene match: 6. CDR1 LGHDT and CDR2 YNNKEL come from the germline V gene (reference sequence). CDR3 loop: CASSPRLAGETQYF. As DNA, the CDR3 is TGTGCCAGCAGCCCAAGACTAGCAGGAGAGACCCAGTACTTC.

This chain joins TRBV13 and TRBJ2-3; D is ambiguous. The V end lost 1 base, the J end lost 2 bases, and 13 bases lay between the germline ends. The germline gives CDR1 PRHDT, CDR2 FYEKMQ (reference sequence). The CDR3 has 16 residues. The CDR3 spells CASSLEFATTTDTQYF. The CDR3 DNA follows: TGTGCCAGCAGCTTAGAGTTCGCTACTACCACAGATACGCAGTATTTT.

J is TRBJ1-5 and V is TRBV18; 9 bases align to TRBD1. After removal of 6 bases from V and 2 bases from J, the junction contained 11 bases not matched to a gene. CDR1 is KGHSH, CDR2 LQKENI, per germline. The CDR3 runs to 17 residues. CDR3 coding DNA: TGTGCCAGCTCGGAACGACAGGGGGAAGGGGGCAATCAGCCCCAGCATTTT. This translates into CASSERQGEGGNQPQHF.

The J gene is TRBJ2-1, the V gene TRBV11-2; 9 nucleotides match TRBD2. V gave up 0 bases and J gave up 5 bases; unmatched junction bases: 2. The germline V gene encodes CDR1 SGHAT and CDR2 FQNNGV. The CDR3 runs 15 residues. Written as DNA, the CDR3 is TGTGCCAGCAGCTTAGAACTAGCGGGCAACAATGAGCAGTTCTTC. Translating it yields CASSLELAGNNEQFF.